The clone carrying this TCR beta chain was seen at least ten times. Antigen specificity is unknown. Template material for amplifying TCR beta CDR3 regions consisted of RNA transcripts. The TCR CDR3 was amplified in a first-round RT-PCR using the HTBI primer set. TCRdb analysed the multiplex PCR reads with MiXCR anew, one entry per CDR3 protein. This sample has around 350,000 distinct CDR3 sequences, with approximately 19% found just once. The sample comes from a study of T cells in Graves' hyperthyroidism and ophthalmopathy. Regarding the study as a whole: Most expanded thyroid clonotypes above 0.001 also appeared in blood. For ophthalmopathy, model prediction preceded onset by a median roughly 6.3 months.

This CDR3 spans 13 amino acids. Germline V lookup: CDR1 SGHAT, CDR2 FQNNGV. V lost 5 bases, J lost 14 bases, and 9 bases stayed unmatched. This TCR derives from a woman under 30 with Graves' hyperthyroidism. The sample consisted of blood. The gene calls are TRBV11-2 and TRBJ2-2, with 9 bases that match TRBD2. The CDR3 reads CASSLEGLAGLFF. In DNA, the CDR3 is TGTGCCAGCAGCCTTGAGGGACTAGCAGGCCTGTTTTTT.